These 21 T cell receptor beta chains came from one sample sequenced in a study of post-analysis software for immune sequencing data. The study's findings and limits: Comparison of patients with controls showed 4 to 6 TRBV segments more frequent in patients, TRBV5-6, TRBV5-1 and TRBV20-1 among them.

Antigen specificity for these receptors is unknown. Prepared libraries of TCR beta cDNA carried unique molecular identifiers. MiXCR, run by TCRdb on the PCR reads, gives a single entry per CDR3 protein. The table shows approximately 770,000 distinct CDR3 sequences, with 35% to 55% occurring only once. The specimen was blood. The receptor source for this set is a girl aged 5-17 years with multiple sclerosis.

The chain uses TRBV25-1 and TRBJ2-5; 10 bases match TRBD2. J gave up 4 bases and V 8 bases, and 10 bases lay outside the gene matches. The CDR3 consists of 15 residues. Germline V lookup: CDR1 MGHDK, CDR2 SYGVNS. For the CDR3, the DNA is TGTGCCAGCTCCCCAAGCGGGAGGGCCGGAGAGACCCAGTACTTC. Amino acids: CASSPSGRAGETQYF.

This clonotype has more than one count but fewer than ten. This sequence joins TRBV28 and TRBJ2-7; D tentatively fits TRBD1 or TRBD2 (6 bases each). The DNA end lines up better with TRBJ2-5; the J call may be wrong. CDR3 size: 14 residues. The germline V gene has CDR1 MDHEN and CDR2 SYDVKM. The CDR3 DNA sequence: TGTGCCAGCAGTCCATGGGGGCGGGGAGAGACCCAGTACTTC. Protein sequence: CASSPWGRGETQYF.

V usage is TRBV27 and J usage is TRBJ2-7; TRBD2 matches 8 bases. V was pared by 5 bases and J by 6 bases, with 12 bases of the junction left unmatched. Germline V gene data show CDR1 as MNHEY and CDR2 as SMNVEV (reference sequence). The CDR3 runs 15 residues. The CDR3 DNA reads as TGTGCCAGCAGTCCCACCCGAGCGGGAGAGTCCGAGCAGTACTTC. Translation: CASSPTRAGESEQYF.

This clonotype occurred a few times. The chain carries TRBV3-1 and TRBJ1-2, with D tentatively TRBD1 (5 bases). CDR3 length equals 16 residues. V lost 0 bases to trimming and J lost 6 bases, with 17 bases between them. CDR1 is LGHDT and CDR2 is YNNKEL in the germline V gene (reference sequence). Written as DNA, the CDR3 is TGTGCCAGCAGCCAAGATTGGGGGATGGAAGAGGATGGCTACACCTTC. Amino acids: CASSQDWGMEEDGYTF.

V and J are TRBV25-1 and TRBJ1-4; perhaps TRBD1 as D (6 bases). CDR1 MGHDK and CDR2 SYGVNS come from the germline V gene. This CDR3 spans 11 amino acids. Trimming cost V 6 bases and J 7 bases, with 6 bases left between them. CDR3 region: CASRTGEKLFF. In DNA, the CDR3 is TGTGCCAGCAGGACAGGTGAAAAACTGTTTTTT.

This chain uses TRBV20-1 with TRBJ2-7; maybe TRBD2 (6 bases). With 3 bases removed from V and 2 bases from J, the gap between germline ends came to 11 bases. In germline, CDR1 is DFQATT, CDR2 SNEGSKA (reference sequence). CDR3 length: 13 amino acids. CDR3 loop: CSASRGATYEQYF. The CDR3 DNA is TGCAGTGCTAGCCGCGGGGCCACCTACGAGCAGTACTTC.

V gene TRBV10-3 combines with J gene TRBJ2-1; 9 positions match TRBD1. V shed 6 bases and J 2 bases; nucleotides not matched to a gene: 5. This CDR3 region has 15 residues. Looked up from germline, CDR1 is ENHRY and CDR2 is SYGVKD. This CDR3 reads CAIRSGTGTYNEQFF. In DNA, the CDR3 is TGTGCCATCAGGTCCGGGACAGGGACCTACAATGAGCAGTTCTTC.

DNA of the CDR3: TGTGCCAGCAGCTTGTTTGGGGGGTTCAATCAAGAGACCCAGTACTTC. Translating it yields CASSLFGGFNQETQYF. The rearrangement uses TRBV5-5 and TRBJ2-5; D might be TRBD2 (6 bases). Per the germline V gene, CDR1 is SGHKS and CDR2 is YYEKEE (reference sequence). This CDR3 has 16 amino acids. Trimming removed 1 base from V and 2 bases from J, with 15 bases in between.

The chain links TRBV7-9 to TRBJ2-3; a weak D match, TRBD2 (5 bases). This CDR3 is built from 16 residues. Trimming removed 5 bases at V and 2 bases at J, with 17 bases between. Germline loops: CDR1 SEHNR, CDR2 FQNEAQ (reference sequence). CDR3 sequence: CASSGLGRANTDTQYF. The CDR3 bases are TGTGCCAGCAGCGGCCTAGGGCGGGCTAACACAGATACGCAGTATTTT.

V and J are TRBV14 and TRBJ2-1; 14 bases are shared with TRBD2. Per germline, CDR1 SGHDN and CDR2 FVKESK. After removal of 0 bases from V and 11 bases from J, the junction contained 9 bases not matched to a gene. CDR3 length: 17 residues. The CDR3 region is CASSQELGTSGRVKQFF. In DNA form, the CDR3 reads TGTGCCAGCAGCCAAGAATTAGGGACTAGCGGGAGAGTGAAGCAGTTCTTC.

The table lists this clonotype with many counts. The chain couples TRBV25-1 to TRBJ2-1; D uncertain. Trimming cost V 1 base and J 10 bases, with 11 bases left between them. This CDR3 spans 13 amino acids. CDR1 is MGHDK, CDR2 SYGVNS, per germline. CDR3 bases: TGTGCCAGCAGTGAATCGACGCACCCGGAGCAGTTCTTC. Amino acids: CASSESTHPEQFF.

The V gene is TRBV4-3, the J gene TRBJ1-3, with D hard to call. Germline CDR1 is LGHNA and CDR2 is YSLEER. Trimming shortened V by 0 bases and J by 8 bases, and 8 bases separated the two germline ends. The CDR3 consists of 13 residues. The CDR3 DNA sequence: TGCGCCAGCAGCCAAGAAGAAGGGTACACCATATATTTT. This codes for CASSQEEGYTIYF.

This clonotype was counted a few times. The V call is TRBV7-9, the J call TRBJ1-2; D is undetermined. V lost 1 base, J lost 4 bases, and 10 bases lay in between. Germline lookup yields CDR1 SEHNR and CDR2 FQNEAQ (reference sequence). This CDR3 is 14 amino acids long. The CDR3 reads CASSLGERVYGYTF. CDR3 coding DNA: TGTGCCAGCAGCTTAGGGGAACGGGTCTATGGCTACACCTTC.

This clonotype has only a few counts. The chain has TRBV5-1 and TRBJ2-7, with 12 positions matching TRBD2. The germline CDR1 and CDR2 sequences are SGHRS and YFSETQ. With V trimmed by 3 bases and J by 5 bases, 6 bases remained unmatched. There are 15 residues in the CDR3. The CDR3 loop reads CASSSLAGGPHEQYF. CDR3 bases: TGCGCCAGCAGCTCTCTAGCGGGAGGGCCCCACGAGCAGTACTTC.

V usage is TRBV20-1 and J usage is TRBJ2-3, with 9 bases identical to TRBD2. The length of the CDR3 is 16 residues. Germline V gives CDR1 DFQATT, CDR2 SNEGSKA (reference sequence). V trimming: 6 bases; J trimming: 6 bases; junction bases outside the gene matches: 16. The CDR3 bases are TGCAGTGCCACGAACCCACCTAGCGGGGCGCGGGATACGCAGTATTTT. Protein: CSATNPPSGARDTQYF.

This clonotype was detected only a few times. The junction differs from germline at one of its ends, possibly a read error. The V and J genes are TRBV7-7 and TRBJ2-3, with D perhaps being TRBD1 or TRBD2 (5 bases each). The CDR3 is 14 residues long. Germline CDR1 and CDR2: SSHAT and FNYEAQ (reference sequence). The CDR3 loop is CASSLSRGADTQYF. CDR3 nucleotide sequence: TGTGCTAGCAGCTTAAGTAGGGGAGCAGATACGCAGTATTTT.

This clonotype was seen more than once but under ten times. This rearrangement joins TRBV12-3 or TRBV12-4 to TRBJ2-7, with D perhaps given as TRBD1 or TRBD2 (6 bases each). This CDR3 has 16 residues. The V end was cut by 2 bases, the J end by 2 bases, with 16 bases between. The DNA for the CDR3 is TGTGCCAGCAGTTTACCCCCCCTAGGGGGGACCTACGAGCAGTACTTC. Protein sequence: CASSLPPLGGTYEQYF.

This chain links TRBV29-1 with TRBJ2-7; 7 bases line up with TRBD1. The CDR3 totals 19 residues. V gave up 2 bases and J gave up 0 bases; unmatched junction bases: 19. In germline, CDR1 is SQVTM, CDR2 ANQGSEA. The DNA for the CDR3 is TGCAGCGTTGAATATGGGGATCGAAGAGGGGGCAGAAGCTCCTACGAGCAGTACTTC. Translation gives CSVEYGDRRGGRSSYEQYF.

The chain has TRBV7-8 and TRBJ2-7; D is undetermined. V lost 7 bases and J 0 bases, leaving 13 bases between the germline ends. The V gene's germline CDR1 is SGHVS and CDR2 FQNEAQ. The CDR3 is made up of 14 amino acids. The CDR3 here is CASTPYSDSYEQYF. The CDR3, as DNA: TGTGCCAGCACCCCGTACAGCGACTCCTACGAGCAGTACTTC.

The table lists this clonotype with a few counts. The rearrangement links TRBV7-2 to TRBJ2-3; the match to TRBD1 covers 11 bases. V dropped 1 base and J dropped 4; count of bases not matched to a gene: 4. CDR1 is SGHTA, CDR2 FQGNSA, per germline. The CDR3 spans 16 residues. The CDR3 DNA reads as TGTGCCAGCAGCTTAGTCCGGACAGGGGGCTCAGATACGCAGTATTTT. Translated, it gives CASSLVRTGGSDTQYF. Full variable domain (rest looked up from reference TRBV7-2 and TRBJ2-3): GAGVSQSPSNKVTEKGKDVELRCDPISGHTALYWYRQSLGQGLEFLIYFQGNSAPDKSGLPSDRFSAERTGGSVSTLTIQRTQQEDSAVYLCASSLVRTGGSDTQYFGPGTRLTVL.

The chain is built from TRBV10-3 and TRBJ1-5, with D unresolved. Trimming stripped 3 bases from V and 6 bases from J, with 9 bases between. The germline V gene has CDR1 ENHRY and CDR2 SYGVKD. This CDR3 contains 13 residues. In DNA form, the CDR3 reads TGTGCCATCAGTGAAGAGGCAAGTCAGCCCCAGCATTTT. This sequence encodes CAISEEASQPQHF.